This entry is about one TCR beta chain. Its antigen is not identified. This sample was included in a study of radiation and T cells in renal cell carcinoma. Study details: Nephrectomy followed 15 Gy stereotactic body radiation by 4 weeks.

Germline-derived CDR1 and CDR2 are SGHTA and FQGNSA. The CDR3 is made up of 13 amino acids. V lost 1 base and J lost 6, with 9 bases in between. Sequencing was performed with immunoSEQ multiplex PCR; in TCRdb, only in-frame clones are kept and a portion is missing. The sample includes about 120,000 clones, approximately 85% of them seen just once. Time point reported: blood 2 weeks post-SBRT. Treatment: 15 Gy SBRT to primary tumor, nephrectomy 4 weeks later. The patient's renal cell carcinoma had clear cell pathology. Findings and caveats of the study: From baseline, blood top tumor clonotypes peaked at 2 weeks post-radiation. Pretreatment tumor biopsies were lacking, so baseline clonotypes are unknown.

The chain recombines TRBV7-2 with TRBJ1-2; a possible D gene is TRBD1 (6 bases). This TCR was sampled from a man aged 45 to 65 with renal cell carcinoma. The sequenced sample was blood, obtained from a patient whose treatment included radiotherapy and nephrectomy. In nucleotides, the CDR3 is TGTGCCAGCAGCTTAGTCGAGGGGGATGGCTACACCTTC. Its protein product is CASSLVEGDGYTF.